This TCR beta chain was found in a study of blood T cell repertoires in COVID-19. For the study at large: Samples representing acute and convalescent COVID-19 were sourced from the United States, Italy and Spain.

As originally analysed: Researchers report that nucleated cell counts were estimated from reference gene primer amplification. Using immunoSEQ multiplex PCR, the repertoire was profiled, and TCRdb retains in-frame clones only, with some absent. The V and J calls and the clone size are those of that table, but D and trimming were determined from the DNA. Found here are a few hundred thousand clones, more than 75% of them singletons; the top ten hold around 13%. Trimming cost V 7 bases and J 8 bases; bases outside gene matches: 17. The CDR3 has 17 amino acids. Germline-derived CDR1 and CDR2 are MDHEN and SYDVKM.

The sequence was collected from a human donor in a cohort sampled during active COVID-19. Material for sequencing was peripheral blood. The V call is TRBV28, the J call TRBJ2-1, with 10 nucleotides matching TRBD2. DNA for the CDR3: TGTGCCAGCACCACTCTCCTAGCGGGAGCTAATACATATGAGCAGTTCTTC. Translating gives CASTTLLAGANTYEQFF.